Listed below are T cell receptor beta chains from one sample, sequenced in a study of T cells after yellow fever vaccination. One entry per CDR3 protein, called by TCRdb with MiXCR from the 5' RACE reads. This sample yields 550,000 or so distinct CDR3 sequences, of which over 15% are seen a single time; over 11% belongs to the top ten. The sample here was PBMCs, taken 15 days after the yellow fever booster vaccination. These receptors were taken from a man aged 30 to 39 who received the YFV17D yellow fever vaccine. The CDR3 runs from the conserved cysteine through the conserved F or W. D genes are given only for firm matches. Size tells how often a clone was seen (once, few, many) or the class of an expanded clone, and some rows leave it out.

J,V,D,size,length,DNA,CDR3
TRBJ1-5,TRBV20-1,NA,few,12,TGCAGCGCAAGACGGTTCAATCAGCCCCAGCATTTT,CSARRFNQPQHF
TRBJ2-5,TRBV11-2,NA,few,15,TGTGCCAGCAGCTCGTACAGGGAACCTCCGAGTGGCCAGTACTTC,CASSSYREPPSGQYF
TRBJ2-7,TRBV27,NA,NA,14,TGTGCCAGCAACGGACCCACGGTTCCCTACGAGCAGTACTTC,CASNGPTVPYEQYF
TRBJ2-1,TRBV29-1,NA,NA,13,TGCAGCGTTGACTACCCAGGACAGCCCGCTCCGTTCTTC,CSVDYPGQPAPFF
TRBJ2-3,TRBV29-1,TRBD2,few,15,TGCAGCGCCCACAATCCTAGCGGGAGCCCAGATACGCAGTATTTT,CSAHNPSGSPDTQYF
TRBJ2-1,TRBV28,NA,NA,13,TGTGCCAGCACCCTGTCGGGATTGAATGAGCAGTTCTTC,CASTLSGLNEQFF
TRBJ2-4,TRBV11-2,NA,NA,15,TGTGCCAGCAGCTCCTCCGTATTAGCCAAAAACATTCAGTACTTC,CASSSSVLAKNIQYF
TRBJ2-7,TRBV11-1,TRBD2,NA,18,TGTGCCAGCAGGCCGCGACTAGCGGGAGACCGCAGTTCCTACGAGCAGTACTTC,CASRPRLAGDRSSYEQYF
TRBJ1-1,TRBV5-1,NA,few,15,TGCGCCAGCAGGCCTACGACAGACATGAACACTGAAGCTTTCTTT,CASRPTTDMNTEAFF
TRBJ2-1,TRBV5-1,NA,NA,14,TGCGCCAGCAGATCGGACAGCGCGGGGAATGAGCAGTTCTTC,CASRSDSAGNEQFF
TRBJ2-7,TRBV7-2,TRBD2,NA,14,TGTGCCAGCAGCCGAACCGGACTAGGGTACGAGCAGTACTTC,CASSRTGLGYEQYF
TRBJ1-1,TRBV19,NA,NA,15,TGTGCCAGTAGTATATCAGGGAGTATGAACACTGAAGCTTTCTTT,CASSISGSMNTEAFF
TRBJ2-4,TRBV28,NA,NA,16,TGTGCCAGCAGTTTTGGTGGAAGACTAGCCAAAAACATTCAGTACTTC,CASSFGGRLAKNIQYF
TRBJ1-1,TRBV6-5,NA,few,14,TGTGCCAGCAGTTACCGGGGGAGGGATACTGAAGCTTTCTTT,CASSYRGRDTEAFF
TRBJ1-1,TRBV29-1,NA,few,16,TGCAGCGTTGTTGCCGGGAGCGGTGTCTTATTTGCTGAAGCTTTCTTT,CSVVAGSGVLFAEAFF
TRBJ2-1,TRBV7-9,TRBD1,NA,17,TGTGCCAGCAGCCCGCAGCCGGGACAGGGGTCCTACAATGAGCAGTTCTTC,CASSPQPGQGSYNEQFF
TRBJ1-3,TRBV5-5,NA,NA,15,TGTGCCAGCAGCACGGGACATGGCTCTGGAAACACCATATATTTT,CASSTGHGSGNTIYF
TRBJ2-2,TRBV13,NA,few,15,TGTGCCAGCAGCTTAGAGGCGGGAAGCACCGGGGAGCTGTTTTTT,CASSLEAGSTGELFF
TRBJ2-5,TRBV20-1,NA,few,15,TGCAGTGCTAGAGACCGACTCTCATATGAGGAGACCCAGTACTTC,CSARDRLSYEETQYF
TRBJ2-6,TRBV4-3,NA,NA,16,TGCGCCAGCAGCCAAGAACAAGGGGTCGGGGCCAACGTCCTGACTTTC,CASSQEQGVGANVLTF
TRBJ2-5,TRBV29-1,TRBD1,few,15,TGCAGCGTTGAAAATTCCGGGACAGGGGCCCTATATAGGTACTTC,CSVENSGTGALYRYF
TRBJ1-5,TRBV18,TRBD1,few,18,TGTGCCAGCTCACCAACTCTGGGACAGGGGAATAGCAATCAGCCCCAGCATTTT,CASSPTLGQGNSNQPQHF
TRBJ1-1,TRBV7-9,NA,few,12,TGTGCCAGCAACATAGGGGGAACTGAAGCTTTCTTT,CASNIGGTEAFF
TRBJ2-3,TRBV7-2,NA,few,16,TGTGCCAGCAGCTTAGGTGCGGGAACAAGCACAGATACGCAGTATTTT,CASSLGAGTSTDTQYF
TRBJ2-3,TRBV29-1,TRBD1,few,15,TGCAGCGTACAGGGGGACCTTGCAAGCACAGATACGCAGTATTTT,CSVQGDLASTDTQYF
TRBJ1-4,TRBV4-2,NA,few,15,TGTGCCAGCAGCCAGCCCCACAGGGTTGAAGAAAAACTGTTTTTT,CASSQPHRVEEKLFF
TRBJ2-1,TRBV20-1,NA,few,15,TGCAGTGCTAGGCGCGGCTTGAGCTCCTACAATGAGCAGTTCTTC,CSARRGLSSYNEQFF
TRBJ1-2,TRBV7-8,NA,NA,16,TGTGCCAGCAGCTTAGCGCCCGAGGGATCGAGTTTTGGCTACACCTTC,CASSLAPEGSSFGYTF
TRBJ2-3,TRBV5-4,NA,NA,15,TGTGCCAGCAGCTTGGCCGGGAGAAACACAGATACGCAGTATTTT,CASSLAGRNTDTQYF
TRBJ2-3,TRBV12-5,NA,few,14,TGTGCTAGTGCTACGGGAACTTTACCAGATACGCAGTATTTT,CASATGTLPDTQYF
TRBJ1-1,TRBV27,NA,few,13,TGTGCCAGCATCGACAGCATGAACACTGAAGCTTTCTTT,CASIDSMNTEAFF
TRBJ2-1,TRBV27,NA,NA,12,TGTGCCAGCAGCTCAGGAGGGCGATGGCAGTTCTTC,CASSSGGRWQFF
TRBJ1-4,TRBV10-3,NA,few,14,TGTGCCATCAGTGAAGGGGGAGGGAGTGAAAAACTGTTTTTT,CAISEGGGSEKLFF
TRBJ2-3,TRBV7-9,NA,few,15,TGTGCCAGCAGCTTAGGAGGTCAACCCACAGATACGCAGTATTTT,CASSLGGQPTDTQYF
TRBJ2-1,TRBV20-1,NA,few,14,TGCAGTGCTGGGGTACCGGGACTTGTCAATGAGCAGTTCTTC,CSAGVPGLVNEQFF
TRBJ1-2,TRBV20-1,NA,few,14,TGCAGTGCTAGATACGGGGGCCGACTCTATGGCTACACCTTC,CSARYGGRLYGYTF
TRBJ2-2,TRBV10-3,NA,NA,14,TGTGCCACTTACAGTTCACCAGGAGCCGGGGAGCTGTTTTTT,CATYSSPGAGELFF
TRBJ2-1,TRBV21-1,NA,NA,16,TGTGCCAGCAGCAAAGATCAGAGGGCTCGGTACAATGAGCAGTTCTTC,CASSKDQRARYNEQFF
TRBJ2-3,TRBV27,NA,few,15,TGTGCCAGCAGTTCGCTACCGGGGCCGTGGGATACGCAGTATTTT,CASSSLPGPWDTQYF
TRBJ2-7,TRBV9,NA,NA,14,TGTGCCAGCAGCGACCCCGGGACCCCCTACGAGCAGTACTTC,CASSDPGTPYEQYF
TRBJ2-1,TRBV9,TRBD2,NA,18,TGTGCCAGCAGCGTCTACCCGGGACTAGCGGGAGGGCCAAGTGAGCAGTTCTTC,CASSVYPGLAGGPSEQFF
TRBJ2-5,TRBV28,TRBD1,few,21,TGTGCCAGCTGTCGGGACAGGGTTGGATCTTCGCAGTCGACGAGCCAAGAGACCCAGTACTTC,CASCRDRVGSSQSTSQETQYF
TRBJ2-5,TRBV5-1,TRBD2,NA,15,TGCGCCAGCAGTTGGCGGGAGGGGGGTCAAGAGACCCAGTACTTC,CASSWREGGQETQYF
TRBJ1-1,TRBV6-1,TRBD1,NA,14,TGTGCCAGCAGCGTTACAGGGGCGAACACTGAAGCTTTCTTT,CASSVTGANTEAFF
TRBJ2-3,TRBV7-2,NA,few,14,TGTGCCACTGCGCGCGACCCTAGCACAGATACGCAGTATTTT,CATARDPSTDTQYF